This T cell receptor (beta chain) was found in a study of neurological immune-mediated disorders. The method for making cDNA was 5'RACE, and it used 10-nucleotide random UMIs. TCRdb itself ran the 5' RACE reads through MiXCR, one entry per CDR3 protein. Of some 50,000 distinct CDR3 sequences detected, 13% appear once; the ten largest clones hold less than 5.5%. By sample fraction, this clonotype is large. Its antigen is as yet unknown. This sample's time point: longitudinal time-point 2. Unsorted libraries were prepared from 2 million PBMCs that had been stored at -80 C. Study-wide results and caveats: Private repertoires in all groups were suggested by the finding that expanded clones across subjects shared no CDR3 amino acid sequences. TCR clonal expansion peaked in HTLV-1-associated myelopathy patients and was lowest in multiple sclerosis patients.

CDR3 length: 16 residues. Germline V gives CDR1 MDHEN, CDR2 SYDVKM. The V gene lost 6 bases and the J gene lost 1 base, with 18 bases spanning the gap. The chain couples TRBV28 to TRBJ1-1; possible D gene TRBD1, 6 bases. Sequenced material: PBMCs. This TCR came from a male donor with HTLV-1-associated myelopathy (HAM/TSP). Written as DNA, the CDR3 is TGTGCCAGCAGAATTTTCTCCGGACAGACGAACACTGAAGCTTTCTTT. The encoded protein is CASRIFSGQTNTEAFF.